This TCR beta chain was identified in a study of cytomegalovirus exposure and HLA in healthy donors. Study-wide results and caveats: A later analysis, which compared TCR beta chains of equal frequency, found the HLA-associated ones more clonally expanded. A highly shared variant cluster was judged a likely technical artifact.

A word on this clone: The target antigen is unknown.

The study sampled nominally healthy donors, though unrecorded immune exposures were likely. Germline V gives CDR1 SEHNR, CDR2 FQNEAQ (reference sequence). With V trimmed by 5 bases and J by 8 bases, 6 bases remained unmatched. This CDR3 has 14 amino acids. The PCR contained 60 Vbeta and 13 Jbeta primers. TCRdb's copy holds only in-frame clones and misses some; the assay was immunoSEQ multiplex PCR. The data contain under 150,000 clones, approximately 80% of them singletons. The chain recombines TRBV7-9 with TRBJ2-1, with TRBD2 matching 10 bases. This TCR derives from a middle-aged woman in good health and CMV-seropositive. The sample taken for sequencing was PBMCs. The CDR3 here is CASSARTSGDEQFF. The CDR3 DNA is TGTGCCAGCAGCGCCAGGACTAGCGGAGATGAGCAGTTCTTC.